Detailed here is one T cell receptor (beta chain). Its antigen is unidentified. The CDR3 runs 18 residues. Generated by immunoSEQ multiplex PCR, the TCRdb table keeps only in-frame clones and is missing some. The sample has about 1.5 million clones; roughly 96% are singletons. The sample belongs to a study of shared clonotypes between healthy human individuals. Study-wide results and caveats: On the whole, naive subsets had larger estimated richness than memory subsets had.

The TCR sequence derives from a man aged 25 to 40 in good health. Sequenced input: naive CD4+ T cells sorted from blood. Subset noted: CD45RA+ positively selected. The V call is TRBV21-1, the J call TRBJ1-1. TRBV21-1 corresponds to a pseudogene. CDR3 bases: TGTGCCATCAGGGAGGGTTTCAGGGTGAGAGGGGGACTGACTGAAGCTTTCTTT. It encodes CAIREGFRVRGGLTEAFF.